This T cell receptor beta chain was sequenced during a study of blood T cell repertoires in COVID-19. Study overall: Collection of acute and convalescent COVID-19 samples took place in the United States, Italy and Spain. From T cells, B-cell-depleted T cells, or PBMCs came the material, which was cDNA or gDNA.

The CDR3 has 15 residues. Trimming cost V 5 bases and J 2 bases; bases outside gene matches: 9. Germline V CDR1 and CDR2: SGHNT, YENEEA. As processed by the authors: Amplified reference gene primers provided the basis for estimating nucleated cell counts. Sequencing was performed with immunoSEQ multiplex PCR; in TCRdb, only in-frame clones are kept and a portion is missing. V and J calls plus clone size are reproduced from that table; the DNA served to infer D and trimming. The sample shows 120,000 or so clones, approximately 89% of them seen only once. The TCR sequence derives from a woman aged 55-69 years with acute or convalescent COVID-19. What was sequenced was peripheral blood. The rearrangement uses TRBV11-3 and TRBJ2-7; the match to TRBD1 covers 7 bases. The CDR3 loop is CASSTSGTETYEQYF. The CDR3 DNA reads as TGTGCCAGCAGCACCTCCGGGACAGAGACCTACGAGCAGTACTTC.